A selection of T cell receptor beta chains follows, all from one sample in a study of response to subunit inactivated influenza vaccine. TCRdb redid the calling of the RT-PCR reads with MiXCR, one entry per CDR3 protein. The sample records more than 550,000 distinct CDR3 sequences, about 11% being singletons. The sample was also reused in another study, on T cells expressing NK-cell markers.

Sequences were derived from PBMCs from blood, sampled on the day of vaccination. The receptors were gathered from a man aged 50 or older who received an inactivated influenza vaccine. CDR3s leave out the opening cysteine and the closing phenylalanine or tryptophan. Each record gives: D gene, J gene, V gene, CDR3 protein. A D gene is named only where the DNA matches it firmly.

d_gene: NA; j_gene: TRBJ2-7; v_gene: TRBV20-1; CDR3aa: SVAGQISYEQY
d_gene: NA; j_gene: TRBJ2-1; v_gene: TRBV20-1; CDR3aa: SARDFTNNEQF
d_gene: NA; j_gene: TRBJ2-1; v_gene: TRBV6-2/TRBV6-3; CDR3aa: ASSYSPPDGLYNEQF
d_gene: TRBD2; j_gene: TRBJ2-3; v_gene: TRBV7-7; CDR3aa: ASSFSSGPTDTQY
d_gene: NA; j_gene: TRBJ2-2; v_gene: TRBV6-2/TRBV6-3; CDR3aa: ASSYGGISNTGELF
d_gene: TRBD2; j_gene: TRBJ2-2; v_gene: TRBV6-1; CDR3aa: ASRKYRGLAGDGTGELF
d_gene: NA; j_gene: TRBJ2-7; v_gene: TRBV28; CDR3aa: ASSPPLDILSSYEQY
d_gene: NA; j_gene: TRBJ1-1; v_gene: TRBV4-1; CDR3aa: ASSQLALNTEAF
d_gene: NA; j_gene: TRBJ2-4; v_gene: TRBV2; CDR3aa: ASSTRTRGNIQY
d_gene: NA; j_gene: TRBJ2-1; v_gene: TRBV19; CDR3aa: PSSTGPTGEQF
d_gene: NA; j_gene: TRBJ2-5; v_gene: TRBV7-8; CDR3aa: ASSLTPGPEETQY
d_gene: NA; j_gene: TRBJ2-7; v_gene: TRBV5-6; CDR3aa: ASSSLSEQY